The 15 T cell receptor beta chains presented below share a single source sample, sequenced in a study of OX40 agonist ivuxolimab in advanced cancers. Generated by immunoSEQ multiplex PCR, the TCRdb table keeps only in-frame clones and is missing some. The profile shows approximately 70,000 clones, roughly 92% of them singletons. The specimen comprised CD4+ or CD8+ T cells sorted from blood, sampled in a trial of the OX40 agonist ivuxolimab. These receptor sequences come from an adult with an advanced solid tumor such as melanoma, head and neck, liver or kidney cancer.

The chain joins TRBV29-1 to TRBJ2-4; tentative D call: TRBD2 (6 bases). Germline values: CDR1 SQVTM, CDR2 ANQGSEA. The CDR3 is 15 amino acids. Trimming cost V 7 bases and J 0 bases, with 16 bases left between them. CDR3 in amino acids: CSAGTGTVAKNIQYF. In DNA form, the CDR3 reads TGCAGCGCAGGAACCGGGACTGTAGCCAAAAACATTCAGTACTTC.

The rearrangement uses TRBV5-1 and TRBJ2-5; D may be TRBD1 (6 bases). CDR1 and CDR2 from the germline V gene are SGHRS and YFSETQ. Trimming took off 3 bases at V and 2 bases at J, with 17 bases between the two ends. There are 16 residues in the CDR3. CDR3 nucleotides: TGCGCCAGCAGCTCCGGTTCCCCTCAGGGGCAAGAGACCCAGTACTTC. This sequence encodes CASSSGSPQGQETQYF.

The chain uses TRBV28 and TRBJ1-4; D is uncertain. The CDR3 extends over 15 amino acids. Trimming cost V 6 bases and J 9 bases, with 20 bases left between them. Germline V lookup: CDR1 MDHEN, CDR2 SYDVKM. The CDR3 loop reads CASSLGGEGRKKLFF. CDR3 coding DNA: TGTGCCAGCAGCCTGGGTGGGGAGGGTAGGAAAAAACTGTTTTTT.

The chain carries TRBV6-1 and TRBJ1-4, with 7 bases matching TRBD1. Germline V CDR1 and CDR2: MNHNS, SASEGT. J gave up 4 bases and V 2 bases, and 4 bases lay outside the gene matches. This CDR3 contains 15 residues. The CDR3 nucleotides are TGTGCCAGCAGTGAACAGGGGGTCAATAATGAAAAACTGTTTTTT. This gives the protein CASSEQGVNNEKLFF.

The rearrangement links TRBV9 to TRBJ2-3; D might be TRBD2 (5 bases). CDR3 length equals 13 residues. V was trimmed by 6 bases and J by 6 bases, leaving 14 bases between them. Germline-derived CDR1 and CDR2 are SGDLS and YYNGEE. The CDR3 sequence is CASTGPSGDTQYF. For the CDR3, the DNA is TGTGCCAGCACGGGCCCCTCGGGGGATACGCAGTATTTT.

The chain carries TRBV7-3 and TRBJ2-2; D is possibly TRBD1 (6 bases). Per germline, CDR1 SGHTA and CDR2 FQGTGA. Trimming pared 5 bases from V and 7 bases from J, leaving 14 bases between. CDR3 length: 14 amino acids. The CDR3 region has the DNA TGTGCCAGCAGCCTCACAGGGCTTATCGGGGAGCTGTTTTTT. It yields the protein CASSLTGLIGELFF. The variable domain in full, completed from reference TRBV7-3 and TRBJ2-2, reads GAGVSQTPSNKVTEKGKYVELRCDPISGHTALYWYRQSLGQGPEFLIYFQGTGAADDSGLPNDRFFAVRPEGSVSTLKIQRTERGDSAVYLCASSLTGLIGELFFGEGSRLTVL.

The V gene is TRBV18, the J gene TRBJ1-2, with D perhaps TRBD1 (6 bases). Germline V gives CDR1 KGHSH, CDR2 LQKENI. V was clipped by 3 bases and J by 1 base, with 18 bases between them. The CDR3 consists of 17 residues. CDR3 bases: TGTGCCAGCTCACCGAGACTCAGGGGTTCTGTTAACTATGGCTACACCTTC. It is translated as CASSPRLRGSVNYGYTF.

The gene calls are TRBV7-3 and TRBJ2-4; D is uncertain. Trimming took 5 bases from V and 9 from J, leaving 20 bases between them. The CDR3 loop spans 15 amino acids. Germline CDR1 reads SGHTA; CDR2 reads FQGTGA. CDR3 bases: TGTGCCAGCAGCCAACCCTTGCCGGTTTCGGGCATTCAGTACTTC. It codes for CASSQPLPVSGIQYF.

The rearrangement joins TRBV6-6 to TRBJ2-1; D is possibly TRBD1 or TRBD2 (5 bases each). The V and J ends lost 7 bases and 5 bases respectively, with 21 bases between them. Germline CDR1 reads MNHNY; CDR2 reads SVGAGI (reference sequence). The CDR3 sequence is 16 residues long. CDR3 DNA sequence: TGTGCCAGCAACCCACCCCCCGGGGCCCCCAACAATGAGCAGTTCTTC. Its protein is CASNPPPGAPNNEQFF.

The chain couples TRBV7-2 to TRBJ2-3; 10 bases fit TRBD2. Germline V lookup: CDR1 SGHTA, CDR2 FQGNSA. This CDR3 has 15 amino acids. V trimming: 2 bases; J trimming: 6 bases; junction bases outside the gene matches: 5. The DNA of the CDR3 is TGTGCCAGCAGCTTAATGGGACTAGCGAGCGATACGCAGTATTTT. This gives the protein CASSLMGLASDTQYF.

The chain uses TRBV19 and TRBJ2-7; 8 bases agree with TRBD1. Trimming cost V 4 bases and J 3 bases; bases outside gene matches: 2. The germline V gene has CDR1 LNHDA and CDR2 SQIVND (reference sequence). The length of the CDR3 is 13 residues. In DNA form, the CDR3 reads TGTGCCAGTAGTACAGGGGGCAACTACGAGCAGTACTTC. It yields the protein CASSTGGNYEQYF.

This clone has a handful of counts. V and J are TRBV27 and TRBJ1-1, with D hard to call. With 7 bases removed from V and 0 bases from J, the gap between germline ends came to 9 bases. The CDR3 consists of 13 residues. Germline loops: CDR1 MNHEY, CDR2 SMNVEV (reference sequence). CDR3 residues: CASTLSLNTEAFF. CDR3 in DNA: TGTGCCAGCACCCTTAGCCTGAACACTGAAGCTTTCTTT.

The chain recombines TRBV28 with TRBJ1-1, with 8 bases lining up with TRBD1. Germline trimming cut 5 bases from V and 10 bases from J; bases unmatched to any gene: 3. The CDR3 consists of 11 residues. From germline, CDR1 is MDHEN and CDR2 SYDVKM. The CDR3 spells CASSGQGVAFF. The CDR3 nucleotides read TGTGCCAGCAGTGGACAGGGTGTAGCTTTCTTT.

This chain uses TRBV28 with TRBJ2-7; D possibly uses TRBD1 or TRBD2 (5 bases each). Trimming stripped 8 bases from V and 2 bases from J, with 22 bases between. The CDR3 is 16 residues long. The V gene's germline CDR1 is MDHEN and CDR2 SYDVKM. CDR3 protein: CASPLWGSRGAYEQYF. The CDR3 DNA reads TGTGCCAGCCCATTGTGGGGGTCGAGGGGTGCCTACGAGCAGTACTTC.

In DNA form, the CDR3 reads TGTGCCAGCAGTTACTCATTCAGGGGGGGAGAGACCCAGTACTTC. Encoded protein: CASSYSFRGGETQYF. The chain is built from TRBV6-6 and TRBJ2-5; D may match TRBD1 or TRBD2 (7 bases each). CDR1 and CDR2 from the germline V gene are MNHNY and SVGAGI (reference sequence). There are 15 residues in the CDR3. V was pared by 0 bases and J by 4 bases, with 12 bases between.